This T cell receptor (beta chain) appears in the sequencing data of a study of human T cells and chemical hapten exposure. Overall study context: DPC (0.01%) was patch tested on the upper back and read at 6 days. Diagnoses of alopecia areata, totalis or universalis occurred in mostly female patients.

General study findings and limits: Expanded TCRs produced significantly more large CDR3 similarity clusters than controls did.

Original data processing: A per-sample median of about 100,000 TCRs was observed, with counts ranging from about 20,000 to 750,000. MiXCR, applied by TCRdb to the RACE reads, yields one record per CDR3 protein. TCRdb assigned the V and J calls; the authors' analysis was not used. The table has roughly 200,000 distinct CDR3 sequences, approximately 24% seen once. Remarks on this clonotype: Its target is not known.

Germline CDR1 is MDHEN and CDR2 is SYDVKM. Trimming took off 7 bases at V and 0 bases at J, with 13 bases between the two ends. The CDR3 is made up of 14 amino acids. Time point denoted: patch test 3, about 24 weeks after DPC sensitization. The sample's treatment: therapeutic diphenylcyclopropenone sensitization with weekly scalp DPC. The sequence derives from a woman aged 40 to 50 with alopecia areata. Some clones in this sample may be carry-over from other donors' samples. V is TRBV28 and J is TRBJ2-7; tentative D call: TRBD2 (6 bases). The sequencing here drew on whole blood, taken in connection with sensitization to the hapten diphenylcyclopropenone (DPC). This chain's CDR3 is CASNQGGSSYEQYF. CDR3 nucleotide sequence: TGTGCCAGCAATCAGGGAGGAAGCTCCTACGAGCAGTACTTC. The full variable domain, with the rest looked up from reference TRBV28 and TRBJ2-7, is DVKVTQSSRYLVKRTGEKVFLECVQDMDHENMFWYRQDPGLGLRLIYFSYDVKMKEKGDIPEGYSVSREKKERFSLILESASTNQTSMYLCASNQGGSSYEQYFGPGTRLTVT.